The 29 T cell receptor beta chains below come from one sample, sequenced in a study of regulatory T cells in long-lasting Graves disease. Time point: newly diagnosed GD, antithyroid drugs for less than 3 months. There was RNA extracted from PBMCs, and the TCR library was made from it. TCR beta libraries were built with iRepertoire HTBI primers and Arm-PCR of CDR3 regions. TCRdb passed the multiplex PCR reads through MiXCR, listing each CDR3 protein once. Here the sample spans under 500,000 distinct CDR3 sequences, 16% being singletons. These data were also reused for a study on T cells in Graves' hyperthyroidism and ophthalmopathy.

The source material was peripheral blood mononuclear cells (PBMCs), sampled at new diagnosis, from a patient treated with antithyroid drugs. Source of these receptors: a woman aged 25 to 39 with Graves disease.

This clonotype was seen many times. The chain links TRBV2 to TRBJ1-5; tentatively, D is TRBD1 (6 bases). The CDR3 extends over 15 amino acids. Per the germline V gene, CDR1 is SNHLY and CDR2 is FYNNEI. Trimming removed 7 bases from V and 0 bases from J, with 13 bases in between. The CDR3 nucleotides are TGTGCCAGCACGCCCATGGGGGCTAGCAATCAGCCCCAGCATTTT. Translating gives CASTPMGASNQPQHF.

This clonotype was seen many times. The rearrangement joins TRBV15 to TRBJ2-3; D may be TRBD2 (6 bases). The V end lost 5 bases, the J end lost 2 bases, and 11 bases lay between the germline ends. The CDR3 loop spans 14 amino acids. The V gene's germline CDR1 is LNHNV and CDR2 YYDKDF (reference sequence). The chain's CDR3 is CATSGRRDTDTQYF. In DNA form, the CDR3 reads TGTGCCACCAGCGGGCGGAGGGACACAGATACGCAGTATTTT.

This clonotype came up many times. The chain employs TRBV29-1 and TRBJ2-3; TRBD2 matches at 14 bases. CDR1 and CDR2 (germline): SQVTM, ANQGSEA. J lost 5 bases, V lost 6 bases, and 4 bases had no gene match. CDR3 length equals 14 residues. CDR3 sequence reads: CSVQTSGRGDTQYF. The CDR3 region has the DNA TGCAGCGTCCAGACTAGCGGGAGGGGAGATACGCAGTATTTT.

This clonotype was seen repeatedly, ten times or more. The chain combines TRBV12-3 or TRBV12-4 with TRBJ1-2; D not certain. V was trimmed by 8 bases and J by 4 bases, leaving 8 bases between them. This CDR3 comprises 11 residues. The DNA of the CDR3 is TGTGCCAGCGAGGGATTCTATGGCTACACCTTC. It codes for CASEGFYGYTF.

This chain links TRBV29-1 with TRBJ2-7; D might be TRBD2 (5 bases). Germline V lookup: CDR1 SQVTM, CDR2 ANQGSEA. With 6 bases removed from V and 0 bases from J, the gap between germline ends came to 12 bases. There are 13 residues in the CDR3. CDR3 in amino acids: CSVWTSGSYEQYF. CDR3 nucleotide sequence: TGCAGCGTGTGGACGAGCGGCTCCTACGAGCAGTACTTC.

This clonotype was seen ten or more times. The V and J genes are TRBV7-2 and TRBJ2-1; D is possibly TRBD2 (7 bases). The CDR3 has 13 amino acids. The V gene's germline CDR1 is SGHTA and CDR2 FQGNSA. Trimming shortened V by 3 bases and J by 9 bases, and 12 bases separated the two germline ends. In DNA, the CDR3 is TGTGCCAGCAGCTTGTGGGGGGGCCGTGAGCAGTTCTTC. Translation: CASSLWGGREQFF.

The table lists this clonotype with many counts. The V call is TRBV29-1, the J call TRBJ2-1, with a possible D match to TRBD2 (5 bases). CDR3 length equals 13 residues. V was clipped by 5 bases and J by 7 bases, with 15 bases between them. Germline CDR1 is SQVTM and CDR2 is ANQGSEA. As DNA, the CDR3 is TGCAGCGTTCAACTAGAGCAGCATAATGAGCAGTTCTTC. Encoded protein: CSVQLEQHNEQFF.

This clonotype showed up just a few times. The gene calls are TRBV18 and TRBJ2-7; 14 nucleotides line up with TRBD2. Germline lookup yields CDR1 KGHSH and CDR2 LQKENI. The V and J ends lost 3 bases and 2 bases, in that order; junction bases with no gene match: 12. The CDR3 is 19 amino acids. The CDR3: CASSPFPGLAGAGTYEQYF. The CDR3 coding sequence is TGTGCCAGCTCACCTTTCCCGGGACTAGCGGGAGCCGGGACCTACGAGCAGTACTTC.

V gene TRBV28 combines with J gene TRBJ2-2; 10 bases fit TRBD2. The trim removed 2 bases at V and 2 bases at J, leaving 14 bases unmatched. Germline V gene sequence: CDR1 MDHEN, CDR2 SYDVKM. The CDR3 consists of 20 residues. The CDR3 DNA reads TGTGCCAGCAGTTTACGGTGGACTAGCGGCCCAGGACGAAACACCGGGGAGCTGTTTTTT. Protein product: CASSLRWTSGPGRNTGELFF.

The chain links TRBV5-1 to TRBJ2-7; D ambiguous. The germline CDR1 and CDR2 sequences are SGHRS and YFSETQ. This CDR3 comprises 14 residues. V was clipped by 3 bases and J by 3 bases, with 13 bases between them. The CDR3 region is CASSSDRNLYEQYF. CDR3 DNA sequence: TGCGCCAGCAGCTCGGACCGTAATCTCTACGAGCAGTACTTC.

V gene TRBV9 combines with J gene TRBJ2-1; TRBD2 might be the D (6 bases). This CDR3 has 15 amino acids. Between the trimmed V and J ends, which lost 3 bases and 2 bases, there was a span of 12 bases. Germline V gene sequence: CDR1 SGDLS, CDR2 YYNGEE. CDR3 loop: CASSEIGTAYNEQFF. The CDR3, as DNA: TGTGCCAGCAGCGAGATAGGGACTGCCTACAATGAGCAGTTCTTC.

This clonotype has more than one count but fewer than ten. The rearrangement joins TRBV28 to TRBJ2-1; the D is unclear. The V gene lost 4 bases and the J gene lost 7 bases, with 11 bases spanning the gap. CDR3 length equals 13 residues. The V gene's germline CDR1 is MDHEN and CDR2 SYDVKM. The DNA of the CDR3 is TGTGCCAGCAGTTCCACCCCCCGTAATGAGCAGTTCTTC. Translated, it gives CASSSTPRNEQFF.

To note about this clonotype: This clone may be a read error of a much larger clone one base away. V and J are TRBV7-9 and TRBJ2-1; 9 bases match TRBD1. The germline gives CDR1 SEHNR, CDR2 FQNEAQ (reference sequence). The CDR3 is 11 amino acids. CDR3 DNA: TGTGTCAGCAGCACCGGGACAGGGCTGTTCTTC. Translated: CVSSTGTGLFF.

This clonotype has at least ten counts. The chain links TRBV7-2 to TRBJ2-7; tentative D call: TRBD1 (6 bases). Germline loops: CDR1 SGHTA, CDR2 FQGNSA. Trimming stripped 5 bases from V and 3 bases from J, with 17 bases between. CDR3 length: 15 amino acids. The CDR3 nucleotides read TGTGCCAGCAGCCAAGGGGGTCAGACCCTCTACGAGCAGTACTTC. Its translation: CASSQGGQTLYEQYF.

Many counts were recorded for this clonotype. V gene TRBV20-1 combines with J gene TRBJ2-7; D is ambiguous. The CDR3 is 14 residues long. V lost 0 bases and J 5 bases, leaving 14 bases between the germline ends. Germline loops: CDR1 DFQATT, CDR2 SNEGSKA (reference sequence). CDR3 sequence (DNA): TGCAGTGCTAGAGATGCGCGAACTCGGGACGAGCAGTACTTC. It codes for CSARDARTRDEQYF.

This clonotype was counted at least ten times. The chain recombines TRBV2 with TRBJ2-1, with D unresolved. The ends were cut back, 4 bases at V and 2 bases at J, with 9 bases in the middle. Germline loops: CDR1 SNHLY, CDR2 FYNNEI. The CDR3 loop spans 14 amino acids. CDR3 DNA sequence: TGTGCCAGCAGTGGAATACCACCCTACAATGAGCAGTTCTTC. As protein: CASSGIPPYNEQFF.

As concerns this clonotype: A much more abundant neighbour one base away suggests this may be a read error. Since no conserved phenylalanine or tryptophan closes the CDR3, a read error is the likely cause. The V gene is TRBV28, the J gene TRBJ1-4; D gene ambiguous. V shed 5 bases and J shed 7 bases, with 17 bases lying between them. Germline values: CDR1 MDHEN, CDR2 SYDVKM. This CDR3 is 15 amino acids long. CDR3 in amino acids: CASSSQRKFGEKLFL. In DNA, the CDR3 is TGTGCCAGCAGTAGCCAGCGGAAGTTCGGTGAAAAACTGTTTTTG.

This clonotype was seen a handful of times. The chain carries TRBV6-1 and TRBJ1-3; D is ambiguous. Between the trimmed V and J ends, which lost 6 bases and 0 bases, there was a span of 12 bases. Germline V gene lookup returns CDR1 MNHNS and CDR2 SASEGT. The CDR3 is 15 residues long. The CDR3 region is CASRTNGDSGNTIYF. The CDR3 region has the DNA TGTGCCAGCAGAACCAACGGGGACTCTGGAAACACCATATATTTT.

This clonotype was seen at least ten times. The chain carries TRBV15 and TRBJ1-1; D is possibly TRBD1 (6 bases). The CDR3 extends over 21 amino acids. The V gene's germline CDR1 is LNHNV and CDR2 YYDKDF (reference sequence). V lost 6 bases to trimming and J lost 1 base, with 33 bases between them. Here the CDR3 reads CATRGLRGGASPHHRNTEAFF. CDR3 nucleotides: TGTGCCACCAGGGGGTTGAGGGGGGGCGCTTCCCCACACCATAGGAACACTGAAGCTTTCTTT.

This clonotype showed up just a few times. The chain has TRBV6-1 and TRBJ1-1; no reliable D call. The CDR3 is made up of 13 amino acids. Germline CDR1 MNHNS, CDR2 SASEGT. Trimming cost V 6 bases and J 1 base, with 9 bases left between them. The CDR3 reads CASRTPQNTEAFF. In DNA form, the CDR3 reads TGTGCCAGCAGAACCCCCCAGAACACTGAAGCTTTCTTT.

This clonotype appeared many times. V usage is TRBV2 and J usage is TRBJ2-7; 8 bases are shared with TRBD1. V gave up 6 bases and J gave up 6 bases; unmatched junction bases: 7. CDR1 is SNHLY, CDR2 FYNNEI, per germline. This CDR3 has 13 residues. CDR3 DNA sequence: TGTGCCAGCAGGACGGGACAGGACGGCGAGCAGTACTTC. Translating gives CASRTGQDGEQYF.

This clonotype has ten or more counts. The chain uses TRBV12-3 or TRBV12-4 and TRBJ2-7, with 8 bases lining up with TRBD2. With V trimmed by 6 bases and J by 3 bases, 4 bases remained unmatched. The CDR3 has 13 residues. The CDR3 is CASRREGDYEQYF. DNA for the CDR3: TGTGCCAGCAGACGGGAGGGAGACTACGAGCAGTACTTC.

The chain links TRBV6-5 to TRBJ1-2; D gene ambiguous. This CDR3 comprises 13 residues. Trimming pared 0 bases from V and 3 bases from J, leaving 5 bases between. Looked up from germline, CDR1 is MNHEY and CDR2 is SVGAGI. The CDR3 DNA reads TGTGCCAGCAGTTACTCGCAGGACTATGGCTACACCTTC. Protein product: CASSYSQDYGYTF.

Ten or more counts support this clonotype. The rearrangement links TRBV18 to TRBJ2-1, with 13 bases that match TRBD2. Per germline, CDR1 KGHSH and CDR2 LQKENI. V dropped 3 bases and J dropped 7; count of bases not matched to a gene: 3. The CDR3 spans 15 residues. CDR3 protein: CASSPGTSGTNEQFF. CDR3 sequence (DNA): TGTGCCAGCTCACCCGGGACTAGCGGGACGAATGAGCAGTTCTTC. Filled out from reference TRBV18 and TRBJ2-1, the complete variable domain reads NAGVMQNPRHLVRRRGQEARLRCSPMKGHSHVYWYRQLPEEGLKFMVYLQKENIIDESGMPKERFSAEFPKEGPSILRIQQVVRGDSAAYFCASSPGTSGTNEQFFGPGTRLTVL.

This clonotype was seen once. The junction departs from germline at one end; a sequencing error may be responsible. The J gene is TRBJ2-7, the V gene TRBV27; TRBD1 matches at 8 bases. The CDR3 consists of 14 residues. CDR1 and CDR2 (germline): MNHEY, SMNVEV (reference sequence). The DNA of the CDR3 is TGTGCCAACAGTTTGGGCAGGGGGCCTTTCGAGCAGTACTTC. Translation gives CANSLGRGPFEQYF.

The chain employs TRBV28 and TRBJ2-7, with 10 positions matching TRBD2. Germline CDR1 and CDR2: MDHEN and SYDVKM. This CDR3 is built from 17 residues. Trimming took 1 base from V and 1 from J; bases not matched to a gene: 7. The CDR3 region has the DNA TGTGCCAGCAGTTTATTTGTGACTAGCGGGCCTTCCTACGAGCAGTACTTC. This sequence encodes CASSLFVTSGPSYEQYF.

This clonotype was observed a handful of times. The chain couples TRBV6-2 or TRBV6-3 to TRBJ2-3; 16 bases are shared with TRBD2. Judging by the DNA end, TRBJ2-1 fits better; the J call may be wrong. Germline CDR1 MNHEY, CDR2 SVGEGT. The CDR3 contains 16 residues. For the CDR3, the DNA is TGTGCCAGCAGTTACTCGGGGACTAGCGGGAGGGTAGGGCAGTTCTTC. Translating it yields CASSYSGTSGRVGQFF.

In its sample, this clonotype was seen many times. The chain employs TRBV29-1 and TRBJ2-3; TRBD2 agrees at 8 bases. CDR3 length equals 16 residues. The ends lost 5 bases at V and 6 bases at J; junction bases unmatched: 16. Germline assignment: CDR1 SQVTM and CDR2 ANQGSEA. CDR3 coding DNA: TGCAGCGTTCTTTACCGGGGGGGACACCGGAGGGATACGCAGTATTTT. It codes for CSVLYRGGHRRDTQYF.

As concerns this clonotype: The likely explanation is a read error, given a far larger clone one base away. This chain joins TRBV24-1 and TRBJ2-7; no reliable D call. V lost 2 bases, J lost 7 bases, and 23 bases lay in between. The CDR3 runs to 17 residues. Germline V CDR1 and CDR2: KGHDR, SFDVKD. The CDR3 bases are TGTGCCACCAGTGATTCGCAACCCGGTGGCACCCACAATGAGCAGTACTTC. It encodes CATSDSQPGGTHNEQYF.